These T cell receptor beta chains were read from a single sample in a study of preoperative IRX-2 immunotherapy in early breast cancer. TCRdb's table, derived via immunoSEQ multiplex PCR, lists solely in-frame clones and lacks some. The repertoire holds approximately 100,000 clones, with just over 85% as singletons. The starting material was tumor tissue, obtained after IRX-2 immunotherapy. These receptor sequences come from a human donor with breast cancer. Each CDR3 is given without its conserved first and last residue. The order of the fields is V gene, J gene, CDR3 protein.

V gene: TRBV14
J gene: TRBJ2-1
CDR3 protein: ASSQDLRAHEQF

V gene: TRBV15
J gene: TRBJ2-7
CDR3 protein: ATSNRLAGDEQY

V gene: TRBV5-1
J gene: TRBJ2-5
CDR3 protein: ASSLYRGEEETQY

V gene: TRBV28
J gene: TRBJ2-2
CDR3 protein: ASATSGRTNTGELF

V gene: TRBV29-1
J gene: TRBJ1-3
CDR3 protein: SAGGRMGDTIY

V gene: TRBV30
J gene: TRBJ1-6
CDR3 protein: AWSTGGLLSYNSPLH

V gene: TRBV12-5
J gene: TRBJ1-1
CDR3 protein: ASMRGPFTEAF

V gene: TRBV10-1
J gene: TRBJ2-2
CDR3 protein: ASQDGGSAGELF

V gene: TRBV5-1
J gene: TRBJ2-7
CDR3 protein: ASSLGRTSGGPYEQY

V gene: TRBV19
J gene: TRBJ2-2
CDR3 protein: ASSLSISRDMGTGELF

V gene: TRBV25-1
J gene: TRBJ1-1
CDR3 protein: ASSTERENTEAF

V gene: TRBV7-6
J gene: TRBJ1-1
CDR3 protein: ASSPPGTGNTEAF

V gene: TRBV19
J gene: TRBJ1-5
CDR3 protein: ASSIGTGGGSNQPQH

V gene: TRBV18
J gene: TRBJ1-1
CDR3 protein: ASSPQTGYTEAF

V gene: TRBV5-1
J gene: TRBJ2-3
CDR3 protein: ASSPGTAKDTDTQY

V gene: TRBV29-1
J gene: TRBJ1-1
CDR3 protein: SVGAGGSLNTEAF

V gene: TRBV11-3
J gene: TRBJ1-3
CDR3 protein: ASSLSGASGNTIY

V gene: TRBV19
J gene: TRBJ1-1
CDR3 protein: ASTGGIEAF

V gene: TRBV15
J gene: TRBJ2-7
CDR3 protein: ATSRDKSGGAGQY

V gene: TRBV6-8
J gene: TRBJ1-5
CDR3 protein: ASSRGGYNQPQH

V gene: TRBV5-1
J gene: TRBJ2-5
CDR3 protein: ASSPWDGRQETQY

V gene: TRBV5-1
J gene: TRBJ2-5
CDR3 protein: ASRPTSGGQETQY

V gene: TRBV5-1
J gene: TRBJ2-1
CDR3 protein: ASSLTRSYNEQF

V gene: TRBV5-1
J gene: TRBJ1-1
CDR3 protein: ASSIGTQRNTEAF

V gene: TRBV7-1
J gene: TRBJ2-7
CDR3 protein: ASSLGQGASEQY

V gene: TRBV29-1
J gene: TRBJ2-2
CDR3 protein: SVVPVTNTGELF

V gene: TRBV6-8
J gene: TRBJ2-1
CDR3 protein: AITRDRAYNEQF

V gene: TRBV6-4
J gene: TRBJ2-3
CDR3 protein: ASRRGLATSGDTQY

V gene: TRBV19
J gene: TRBJ2-3
CDR3 protein: ASSIYGGGQDTQY

V gene: TRBV28
J gene: TRBJ1-4
CDR3 protein: ASSLTTLGSTNEKLF

V gene: TRBV7-6
J gene: TRBJ1-1
CDR3 protein: ASSRPPGDTEAF

V gene: TRBV19
J gene: TRBJ1-1
CDR3 protein: ASSITTPNTEAF

V gene: TRBV25-1
J gene: TRBJ2-2
CDR3 protein: ASSARHIVTGELF

V gene: TRBV18
J gene: TRBJ1-4
CDR3 protein: ASSPLNEKLF

V gene: TRBV5-1
J gene: TRBJ1-5
CDR3 protein: ASSLAGTVNQPQH

V gene: TRBV5-1
J gene: TRBJ2-2
CDR3 protein: ASSLMTPDAGELF

V gene: TRBV18
J gene: TRBJ1-6
CDR3 protein: ASSPDVWAPYNNSPLH

V gene: TRBV10-2
J gene: TRBJ1-3
CDR3 protein: ASSERNRVAIY

V gene: TRBV7-8
J gene: TRBJ2-1
CDR3 protein: ASSPSGASYNEQF

V gene: TRBV28
J gene: TRBJ1-4
CDR3 protein: ASSSRGGDPEKLF

V gene: TRBV9
J gene: TRBJ1-4
CDR3 protein: ASSLRVREKLF

V gene: TRBV19
J gene: TRBJ2-5
CDR3 protein: ASSWGPSEETQY

V gene: TRBV11-3
J gene: TRBJ1-5
CDR3 protein: ASSLSGRGRGQPQH

V gene: TRBV6-8
J gene: TRBJ2-3
CDR3 protein: ASSYSGLADITDTQY

V gene: TRBV19
J gene: TRBJ1-2
CDR3 protein: ASSVQGFYGYT